The clone carrying this T cell receptor beta chain appeared a few times. Germline V gene sequence: CDR1 SGHRS, CDR2 YFSETQ. V was pared by 3 bases and J by 9 bases, with 22 bases between. This CDR3 is built from 16 residues. The table came from immunoSEQ multiplex PCR; TCRdb's copy has only in-frame clones and leaves some out. The sample consists of approximately 40,000 clones, just over 90% of them appearing once. The record originates from a study of T cell changes during pregnancy in multiple sclerosis. The rearrangement joins TRBV5-1 to TRBJ2-1, with D possibly TRBD2 on 5 matching bases. The sample was CD4+ T cells from peripheral blood mononuclear cells, taken in the third trimester of pregnancy. The TCR was taken from a female donor in good health, enrolled as a control in a pregnancy study. The CDR3 coding sequence is TGCGCCAGCAGCTCCCGGGCCCAGGTCGGGGATGGTGAGCAGTTCTTC. It yields the protein CASSSRAQVGDGEQFF.